Below are 32 T cell receptor beta chains sequenced from a single sample in a study of neurological immune-mediated disorders. TCRdb re-called the 5' RACE reads with MiXCR, one entry per CDR3 protein. The repertoire consists of tens of thousands of distinct CDR3 sequences, with 2.5% to 3% occurring once and the leading ten covering 1.1%. Sequenced: PBMCs. These receptor sequences come from a woman aged 25 to 39 with multiple sclerosis.

The chain carries TRBV7-2 and TRBJ1-1; unclear D gene. Germline loops: CDR1 SGHTA, CDR2 FQGNSA. V was trimmed by 1 base and J by 6 bases, leaving 3 bases between them. This CDR3 spans 11 amino acids. The CDR3 protein is CASSLESEAFF. The CDR3 nucleotides are TGTGCCAGCAGCTTAGAGTCTGAAGCTTTCTTT.

Ten or more counts support this clonotype. The rearrangement uses TRBV3-1 and TRBJ1-2, with D possibly TRBD1 on 5 matching bases. Germline lookup yields CDR1 LGHDT and CDR2 YNNKEL (reference sequence). The V end lost 3 bases, the J end lost 5 bases, and 19 bases lay between the germline ends. The CDR3 length is 16 residues. The CDR3 coding sequence is TGTGCCAGCAGCCACGTTTGGGGAGGGGCGCAATATGGCTACACCTTC. Translating it yields CASSHVWGGAQYGYTF.

This clonotype has ten or more counts. The CDR3 region is CASSHQGINSPLHF. In DNA, the CDR3 is TGTGCCAGCTCACACCAGGGCATCAATTCACCCCTCCACTTT. The V call is TRBV27, the J call TRBJ1-6; D is perhaps TRBD1 (5 bases). In germline, CDR1 is MNHEY, CDR2 SMNVEV (reference sequence). V dropped 8 bases and J dropped 7 bases, with 15 bases sitting between them. This CDR3 comprises 14 residues.

This clonotype was detected many times. The genes are TRBV6-2 or TRBV6-3 and TRBJ2-1; 12 bases are shared with TRBD2. Germline loops: CDR1 MNHEY, CDR2 SVGEGT. The ends lost 2 bases at V and 5 bases at J; junction bases unmatched: 4. The CDR3 extends over 16 amino acids. The CDR3 DNA is TGTGCCAGCAGTTACAGGGGACTAGCGGGTAACAATGAGCAGTTCTTC. Protein product: CASSYRGLAGNNEQFF.

There are many counts of this clonotype. This rearrangement joins TRBV20-1 to TRBJ2-2, with 12 bases fitting TRBD2. Germline V gene lookup returns CDR1 DFQATT and CDR2 SNEGSKA (reference sequence). CDR3 length: 16 residues. J gave up 5 bases and V 2 bases, and 6 bases lay outside the gene matches. This chain's CDR3 is CSARLAGGPRTGELFF. In nucleotides, the CDR3 is TGCAGTGCTAGACTAGCGGGAGGGCCCAGGACCGGGGAGCTGTTTTTT.

In its sample, this clonotype was seen many times. This rearrangement joins TRBV7-9 to TRBJ2-1; possible D gene TRBD2, 6 bases. The CDR3 runs to 14 residues. Germline V lookup: CDR1 SEHNR, CDR2 FQNEAQ (reference sequence). V shed 5 bases and J shed 12 bases, with 20 bases lying between them. CDR3 nucleotide sequence: TGTGCCAGCAGCCCCAAACGTGGGGGGACGAGGCAGTTCTTC. This gives the protein CASSPKRGGTRQFF.

At least ten counts were recorded for this clonotype. The CDR3 bases are TGTGCCAGCAGAATAAGGACCCCGTATGAGCAGTTCTTC. Translating gives CASRIRTPYEQFF. This sequence joins TRBV6-1 and TRBJ2-1; unclear D gene. Trimming took off 6 bases at V and 8 bases at J, with 14 bases between the two ends. The CDR3 length is 13 residues. Germline loops: CDR1 MNHNS, CDR2 SASEGT.

This clonotype was seen repeatedly, ten times or more. This rearrangement joins TRBV3-1 to TRBJ1-1; D is ambiguous. This CDR3 is built from 16 residues. Germline CDR1 reads LGHDT; CDR2 reads YNNKEL (reference sequence). The germline V and J ends were trimmed by 2 bases and 1 base, with 14 bases remaining between them. CDR3 protein: CASSQISPPRNTEAFF. CDR3 coding DNA: TGTGCCAGCAGCCAAATAAGCCCACCCAGGAACACTGAAGCTTTCTTT.

This clonotype was observed many times. The genes are TRBV7-9 and TRBJ2-2; the match to TRBD2 covers 8 bases. Germline CDR1 and CDR2: SEHNR and FQNEAQ (reference sequence). V lost 5 bases to trimming and J lost 5 bases; unmatched junction nucleotides: 7. The CDR3 has 15 residues. CDR3 bases: TGTGCCAGCAGCCGAAGCGGGAGATTGACCGGGGAGCTGTTTTTT. As protein: CASSRSGRLTGELFF. Looking up the rest from reference TRBV7-9 and TRBJ2-2 gives the full variable domain: DTGVSQNPRHKITKRGQNVTFRCDPISEHNRLYWYRQTLGQGPEFLTYFQNEAQLEKSRLLSDRFSAERPKGSFSTLEIQRTEQGDSAMYLCASSRSGRLTGELFFGEGSRLTVL.

This clonotype was seen repeatedly, ten times or more. This chain uses TRBV7-2 with TRBJ1-2; D gene uncertain. CDR1 and CDR2 (germline): SGHTA, FQGNSA. Between the trimmed V and J ends, which lost 3 bases and 0 bases, there was a span of 8 bases. This CDR3 spans 14 amino acids. In nucleotides, the CDR3 is TGTGCCAGCAGCTTGGACGGTACTAACTATGGCTACACCTTC. This codes for CASSLDGTNYGYTF.

This clonotype showed up many times. This chain links TRBV20-1 with TRBJ2-7; no firm D call. The CDR3 runs 15 residues. Trimming removed 5 bases from V and 3 bases from J, with 20 bases in between. The V gene's germline CDR1 is DFQATT and CDR2 SNEGSKA (reference sequence). CDR3: CSALDSSSDYYEQYF. The DNA of the CDR3 is TGCAGTGCTCTGGATAGTTCCAGCGATTACTACGAGCAGTACTTC.

This clonotype was observed many times. The chain links TRBV29-1 to TRBJ2-1, with 10 bases that match TRBD2. In germline, CDR1 is SQVTM, CDR2 ANQGSEA. Germline trimming cut 5 bases from V and 9 bases from J; bases unmatched to any gene: 4. The CDR3 has 12 amino acids. Here the CDR3 reads CSVQTSGTEQFF. The CDR3 DNA is TGCAGCGTTCAAACTAGCGGGACTGAGCAGTTCTTC.

At least ten counts were recorded for this clonotype. The chain has TRBV20-1 and TRBJ2-1; TRBD2 matches at 9 bases. The germline gives CDR1 DFQATT, CDR2 SNEGSKA (reference sequence). The V segment lost 3 bases and the J segment 1 base; nucleotides outside the gene matches: 10. CDR3 length: 17 amino acids. The DNA of the CDR3 is TGCAGTGCTAGCCCTCAGGGACTAGCACCTTCCTACAATGAGCAGTTCTTC. Protein product: CSASPQGLAPSYNEQFF.

This clonotype was seen many times. This sequence joins TRBV7-2 and TRBJ1-4; D is unclear. Germline CDR1 and CDR2: SGHTA and FQGNSA. Deletions cut 1 base from V and 7 bases from J, with 4 bases between. CDR3 length equals 12 residues. This chain's CDR3 is CASSLDLEKLFF. Written as DNA, the CDR3 is TGTGCCAGCAGCTTAGATCTTGAAAAACTGTTTTTT.

This clonotype was seen many times. The V call is TRBV7-2, the J call TRBJ2-1, with 13 bases matching TRBD2. The CDR3 consists of 16 residues. Germline V gene sequence: CDR1 SGHTA, CDR2 FQGNSA. V dropped 2 bases and J dropped 5; count of bases not matched to a gene: 3. The CDR3 spells CASSLLGTSGNNEQFF. For the CDR3, the DNA is TGTGCCAGCAGCTTACTGGGGACTAGCGGGAACAATGAGCAGTTCTTC.

This clonotype was detected ten times or more. The chain has TRBV5-1 and TRBJ2-3; D remains ambiguous. Germline lookup yields CDR1 SGHRS and CDR2 YFSETQ. The CDR3 sequence is 15 residues long. Trimming took 8 bases from V and 2 from J, leaving 18 bases between them. CDR3 protein: CASTTGAAITDTQYF. DNA for the CDR3: TGCGCCAGTACCACCGGAGCCGCCATCACAGATACGCAGTATTTT.

This clonotype was seen many times. This rearrangement joins TRBV12-3 or TRBV12-4 to TRBJ1-1; a weak D match, TRBD1 (6 bases). Between the trimmed V and J ends, which lost 6 bases and 7 bases, there was a span of 18 bases. The CDR3 has 14 amino acids. The CDR3 sequence is CASRLGRGGREAFF. CDR3 DNA sequence: TGTGCCAGCAGGTTGGGGAGGGGGGGCCGTGAAGCTTTCTTT.

This clonotype was recorded at least ten times. The V call is TRBV6-5, the J call TRBJ2-7; D gene uncertain. CDR3 size: 15 residues. Germline loops: CDR1 MNHEY, CDR2 SVGAGI. V lost 0 bases to trimming and J lost 3 bases, with 12 bases between them. The CDR3 region is CASSYSFGQDYEQYF. As DNA, the CDR3 is TGTGCCAGCAGTTACTCGTTTGGTCAGGACTACGAGCAGTACTTC.

This clonotype has ten or more counts. The J gene is TRBJ2-7, the V gene TRBV5-5; 12 bases are shared with TRBD2. The CDR3 contains 15 residues. The J segment lost 2 bases and the V segment lost 5 bases, leaving 5 bases of the junction unmatched. Germline CDR1 SGHKS, CDR2 YYEKEE (reference sequence). The CDR3 bases are TGTGCCAGCAGAAACCTAGCGGGAGGGCCCTACGAGCAGTACTTC. Its translation: CASRNLAGGPYEQYF.

This clonotype was seen repeatedly, ten times or more. V gene TRBV29-1 combines with J gene TRBJ2-1; 7 bases align to TRBD2. CDR1 is SQVTM and CDR2 is ANQGSEA in the germline V gene. There are 14 residues in the CDR3. V trimming: 4 bases; J trimming: 4 bases; junction bases outside the gene matches: 7. The CDR3 region has the DNA TGCAGCGTTGGGAGCGGGAAGTCATACAATGAGCAGTTCTTC. This encodes CSVGSGKSYNEQFF.

This clonotype appeared many times. This chain links TRBV24-1 with TRBJ2-1; TRBD1 aligns across 11 bases. The CDR3 extends over 12 amino acids. Germline CDR1 reads KGHDR; CDR2 reads SFDVKD. V lost 9 bases, J lost 9 bases, and 3 bases stayed unmatched. The DNA for the CDR3 is TGTGCCACCGGACAGGGGGCTTCTGAGCAGTTCTTC. Translated, it gives CATGQGASEQFF.

This clonotype was detected ten times or more. V is TRBV6-2 or TRBV6-3 and J is TRBJ1-4, with D perhaps matching TRBD1 (5 bases). Germline-derived CDR1 and CDR2 are MNHEY and SVGEGT. Trimming left V 4 bases short and J 4 bases short, with 13 bases between. The CDR3 extends over 15 amino acids. CDR3 nucleotide sequence: TGTGCCAGCAGTTCAGCCGGGACGGATAATGAAAAACTGTTTTTT. It encodes CASSSAGTDNEKLFF.

This clonotype was observed at least ten times. J is TRBJ2-2 and V is TRBV7-8; tentative D call: TRBD2 (5 bases). This CDR3 has 17 residues. Between the trimmed V and J ends, which lost 0 bases and 3 bases, there was a span of 14 bases. The germline V gene has CDR1 SGHVS and CDR2 FQNEAQ. The CDR3 nucleotides are TGTGCCAGCAGCTTAGCGCGGGTGCCCCTCGACACCGGGGAGCTGTTTTTT. It is translated as CASSLARVPLDTGELFF.

This clonotype occurred many times. The V and J genes are TRBV6-6 and TRBJ2-3; the D call may be TRBD1 or TRBD2 (5 bases each). This CDR3 is 15 amino acids long. V lost 7 bases, J lost 5 bases, and 19 bases lay in between. Per germline, CDR1 MNHNY and CDR2 SVGAGI (reference sequence). The CDR3 sequence: CASTVGPGKGDTQYF. The CDR3 nucleotides read TGTGCCAGCACCGTGGGACCCGGGAAGGGAGATACGCAGTATTTT.

This clonotype has more than one count but fewer than ten. The chain joins TRBV6-6 to TRBJ2-1; 10 bases line up with TRBD2. The CDR3 has 15 amino acids. V lost 6 bases, J lost 5 bases, and 7 bases stayed unmatched. CDR1 is MNHNY, CDR2 SVGAGI, per germline (reference sequence). The CDR3 DNA is TGTGCCAGCAGCAGCGGGAGGGCACCCGACAATGAGCAGTTCTTC. It codes for CASSSGRAPDNEQFF.

This clonotype was recorded at least ten times. The chain joins TRBV20-1 to TRBJ2-7; 8 nucleotides match TRBD2. The trim removed 0 bases at V and 3 bases at J, leaving 7 bases unmatched. The CDR3 totals 15 residues. Per germline, CDR1 DFQATT and CDR2 SNEGSKA (reference sequence). The CDR3 loop reads CSARDRSLAGYEQYF. In DNA form, the CDR3 reads TGCAGTGCTAGAGATAGGTCGCTAGCGGGCTACGAGCAGTACTTC.

In its sample, this clonotype was seen many times. The chain has TRBV10-3 and TRBJ1-1; 7 nucleotides agree with TRBD1. Trimming took 6 bases from V and 6 from J; bases not matched to a gene: 7. The germline CDR1 and CDR2 sequences are ENHRY and SYGVKD. This CDR3 has 13 amino acids. In DNA form, the CDR3 reads TGTGCCATCAGACAAACAGGGGAGGCTGAAGCTTTCTTT. This sequence encodes CAIRQTGEAEAFF.

This clonotype was counted at least ten times. The chain couples TRBV11-2 to TRBJ2-7; TRBD2 aligns across 9 bases. CDR1 is SGHAT, CDR2 FQNNGV, per germline. CDR3 length: 15 amino acids. The J segment lost 3 bases and the V segment lost 6 bases, leaving 9 bases of the junction unmatched. The CDR3 DNA follows: TGTGCCAGCAGGCATAATAGCGGGAGTAGCTACGAGCAGTACTTC. Its protein product is CASRHNSGSSYEQYF. Drawing the rest from reference TRBV11-2 and TRBJ2-7, the complete variable domain is EAGVAQSPRYKIIEKRQSVAFWCNPISGHATLYWYQQILGQGPKLLIQFQNNGVVDDSQLPKDRFSAERLKGVDSTLKIQPAKLEDSAVYLCASRHNSGSSYEQYFGPGTRLTVT.

This clonotype was seen ten or more times. The chain employs TRBV18 and TRBJ2-7; D remains unclear. With 3 bases removed from V and 5 bases from J, the gap between germline ends came to 14 bases. The CDR3 is 14 amino acids. Germline V lookup: CDR1 KGHSH, CDR2 LQKENI. The CDR3 DNA follows: TGTGCCAGCTCACCGGGCGATACGTCCCACGAGCAGTACTTC. Translated, it gives CASSPGDTSHEQYF.

This clonotype was observed many times. This chain uses TRBV29-1 with TRBJ2-4; no definite D call. Germline values: CDR1 SQVTM, CDR2 ANQGSEA. There are 12 residues in the CDR3. Deletions cut 6 bases from V and 5 bases from J, with 11 bases between. The CDR3 bases are TGCAGCGTGGGTTCATCCCAAAACATTCAGTACTTC. Its protein product is CSVGSSQNIQYF.

This clonotype has a count of ten or more. The chain is built from TRBV29-1 and TRBJ2-5; tentatively, D is TRBD2 (5 bases). This CDR3 is 12 amino acids long. V lost 4 bases to trimming and J lost 3 bases, with 9 bases between them. Germline V CDR1 and CDR2: SQVTM, ANQGSEA. CDR3 protein: CSVGVGEETQYF. The DNA for the CDR3 is TGCAGCGTTGGCGTGGGAGAAGAGACCCAGTACTTC.

Ten or more counts support this clonotype. The V gene is TRBV29-1, the J gene TRBJ1-1; possible D gene TRBD1, 6 bases. CDR1 is SQVTM, CDR2 ANQGSEA, per germline. This CDR3 comprises 12 residues. V was cut by 5 bases and J by 6 bases, with 13 bases left in between. Here the CDR3 reads CSVTGLGAEAFF. CDR3 nucleotides: TGCAGCGTTACAGGGTTGGGTGCTGAAGCTTTCTTT.